The clone carrying this T cell receptor beta chain appeared a single time. Antigen unknown. The data are from a study of T cell repertoires in cytomegalovirus infection. Study background: Both recently identified HLA-C-restricted and well-studied HLA-B-restricted CMV epitopes were used in the study.

Using its own MiXCR run on the reads, TCRdb lists one record per CDR3 protein. Of 800,000 to 950,000 distinct CDR3 sequences listed, 32% were seen once; the top ten hold 12%. This CDR3 is built from 17 residues. Germline V gene sequence: CDR1 DFQATT, CDR2 SNEGSKA (reference sequence). V lost 0 bases and J lost 7; bases outside the gene matches: 9. This clonotype was obtained from a human donor in good health (CMV status not recorded). Some clones in this sample may be carry-over from other donors' samples. Sequences were derived from cultured CD8+ T cells from PBMCs, sampled from culture after CMV antigen stimulation. This sequence joins TRBV20-1 and TRBJ1-6; 10 nucleotides line up with TRBD1. The CDR3 is CSARDRGTGQGNSPLHF. The CDR3 DNA reads TGCAGTGCTAGAGATAGGGGAACGGGACAGGGGAATTCACCCCTCCACTTT.